The clone carrying this T cell receptor (beta chain) has just one count. Antigen unknown. The data originate from a study of glioma-infiltrating T cells. Study findings and constraints: Gliomas, especially low-grade, showed above-expected tissue-blood divergence; non-neoplastic patients showed below. CDR3 overlap between tissue and blood was very small.

The V and J ends lost 7 bases and 3 bases respectively, with 24 bases between them. This CDR3 is built from 17 residues. CDR1 and CDR2 from the germline V gene are MNHNS and SASEGT. The iRepertoire nested amplicon-rescue multiplex PCR amplified TCR alpha and beta CDR3s from RNA. For one-step reverse transcription and amplification, about 90-450 ng of tissue mRNA or PBMC total RNA was used. TCRdb re-called the multiplex PCR reads with MiXCR, one entry per CDR3 protein. The repertoire holds fewer than 110,000 distinct CDR3 sequences, 25% to 35% seen once, with 44% in the top ten. Sequenced input: glioma tissue, nonneoplastic brain tissue, or PBMCs (not recorded which). The TCR sequence derives from a human donor with low-grade glioma or glioblastoma, undergoing nonglioma brain surgery, or in good health (not recorded which). This sequence joins TRBV6-1 and TRBJ1-1; maybe TRBD1 (5 bases). The DNA for the CDR3 is TGTGCCAGCATAACTCCGGAGGGGTCGGGTGCGGACACTGAAGCTTTCTTT. Amino acids: CASITPEGSGADTEAFF.